This is a list of T cell receptor beta chains from one sample in a study of blood T cell repertoires in COVID-19. Only in-frame clones appear in the TCRdb table, and some are missing; sequencing was by immunoSEQ multiplex PCR. The sample contains 200,000 to 250,000 clones, around 82% of which appear only once. Sequencing input: PBMCs or T cells enriched from blood (not recorded which). These TCRs come from a woman in her forties or fifties who had been exposed to COVID-19. Each CDR3 is given with its conserved first and last residue. Fields, in order: D gene, J gene, V gene, clone size, CDR3 protein, CDR3 DNA. The D gene is left open where the match is weak. Where a row states a size, it is once, few, many or the class of an expanded clone; other rows omit it.

D gene: .; J gene: TRBJ2-4; V gene: TRBV5-4; clone size: .; CDR3 protein: CASSLPGSPLREVAKNIQYF; CDR3 DNA: TGTGCCAGCAGCTTACCTGGATCCCCCTTGAGGGAGGTAGCCAAAAACATTCAGTACTTC
D gene: .; J gene: TRBJ1-1; V gene: TRBV19; clone size: .; CDR3 protein: CASSSRTRENTEAFF; CDR3 DNA: TGTGCCAGTAGTTCCCGGACGAGGGAGAACACTGAAGCTTTCTTT
D gene: TRBD1; J gene: TRBJ1-2; V gene: TRBV19; clone size: .; CDR3 protein: CASDPGTGGKYGYTF; CDR3 DNA: TGTGCCAGTGATCCCGGGACAGGGGGGAAGTATGGCTACACCTTC
D gene: TRBD1; J gene: TRBJ2-7; V gene: TRBV7-2; clone size: .; CDR3 protein: CASSLRPGQGGYEQYF; CDR3 DNA: TGTGCCAGCAGCCTCCGGCCAGGACAGGGAGGCTACGAGCAGTACTTC
D gene: TRBD1; J gene: TRBJ2-2; V gene: TRBV6-5; clone size: .; CDR3 protein: CASSYLGTGETGELFF; CDR3 DNA: TGTGCCAGCAGTTACCTCGGGACAGGGGAAACCGGGGAGCTGTTTTTT
D gene: TRBD2; J gene: TRBJ2-1; V gene: TRBV7-2; clone size: .; CDR3 protein: CASSLVRGAYNEQFF; CDR3 DNA: TGTGCCAGCAGCTTAGTGCGGGGGGCTTACAATGAGCAGTTCTTC
D gene: .; J gene: TRBJ2-7; V gene: TRBV5-6; clone size: once; CDR3 protein: CASSLSSSRMIYEQYF; CDR3 DNA: TGTGCCAGCAGCTTAAGCTCGTCTAGAATGATCTACGAGCAGTACTTC
D gene: .; J gene: TRBJ1-1; V gene: TRBV14; clone size: once; CDR3 protein: CASSQGTNTEAFF; CDR3 DNA: TGTGCCAGCAGCCAGGGGACAAACACTGAAGCTTTCTTT
D gene: .; J gene: TRBJ1-2; V gene: TRBV15; clone size: .; CDR3 protein: CATSRDQGAGDGYTF; CDR3 DNA: TGTGCCACCAGCAGAGATCAGGGAGCGGGGGATGGCTACACCTTC
D gene: .; J gene: TRBJ2-7; V gene: TRBV27; clone size: .; CDR3 protein: CATRTAYEQYF; CDR3 DNA: TGTGCCACCCGGACAGCCTACGAGCAGTACTTC
D gene: .; J gene: TRBJ1-2; V gene: TRBV5-8; clone size: .; CDR3 protein: CASSFRYRTNYGYTF; CDR3 DNA: TGTGCCAGCAGCTTTCGCTACAGAACTAACTATGGCTACACCTTC
D gene: TRBD1; J gene: TRBJ1-1; V gene: TRBV5-1; clone size: .; CDR3 protein: CASSLADRGWTEAFF; CDR3 DNA: TGCGCCAGCAGCTTGGCCGACAGGGGGTGGACTGAAGCTTTCTTT
D gene: TRBD2; J gene: TRBJ2-3; V gene: TRBV6-2/TRBV6-3; clone size: once; CDR3 protein: CASSLAGGFTDTQYF; CDR3 DNA: TGTGCCAGCAGTTTAGCGGGGGGATTCACAGATACGCAGTATTTT
D gene: TRBD1; J gene: TRBJ1-5; V gene: TRBV6-6; clone size: .; CDR3 protein: CASSPRGGQSNQPQHF; CDR3 DNA: TGTGCCAGCAGTCCCAGAGGGGGCCAGAGCAATCAGCCCCAGCATTTT
D gene: .; J gene: TRBJ1-1; V gene: TRBV11-3; clone size: few; CDR3 protein: CASSFDSNTEAFF; CDR3 DNA: TGTGCCAGCAGCTTCGACAGCAACACTGAAGCTTTCTTT
D gene: .; J gene: TRBJ1-4; V gene: TRBV5-4; clone size: .; CDR3 protein: CASSYGGSVEKLFF; CDR3 DNA: TGTGCCAGCAGCTACGGGGGATCGGTTGAAAAACTGTTTTTT
D gene: .; J gene: TRBJ2-3; V gene: TRBV28; clone size: .; CDR3 protein: CASTHRQGMTDTQYF; CDR3 DNA: TGTGCCAGCACCCACCGGCAGGGGATGACAGATACGCAGTATTTT
D gene: .; J gene: TRBJ1-1; V gene: TRBV14; clone size: once; CDR3 protein: CASTEGMGTEAFF; CDR3 DNA: TGTGCCAGCACCGAGGGTATGGGAACTGAAGCTTTCTTT
D gene: TRBD2; J gene: TRBJ2-3; V gene: TRBV7-2; clone size: .; CDR3 protein: CASSLGRGSTDTQYF; CDR3 DNA: TGTGCCAGCAGCTTAGGGCGGGGGAGCACAGATACGCAGTATTTT
D gene: TRBD1; J gene: TRBJ1-2; V gene: TRBV29-1; clone size: once; CDR3 protein: CSVPLAGTGPYGYTF; CDR3 DNA: TGCAGCGTTCCCCTCGCTGGGACAGGTCCCTATGGCTACACCTTC
D gene: .; J gene: TRBJ2-2; V gene: TRBV6-5; clone size: .; CDR3 protein: CASSSTRGSTGELFF; CDR3 DNA: TGTGCCAGCAGTTCAACCAGGGGTAGCACCGGGGAGCTGTTTTTT
D gene: .; J gene: TRBJ2-1; V gene: TRBV5-1; clone size: few; CDR3 protein: CASSLGPLANEQFF; CDR3 DNA: TGCGCCAGCAGCTTGGGGCCTCTAGCTAATGAGCAGTTCTTC
D gene: TRBD1; J gene: TRBJ1-4; V gene: TRBV28; clone size: .; CDR3 protein: CASSFVGGRTNEKLFF; CDR3 DNA: TGTGCCAGCAGTTTTGTAGGGGGCCGAACTAATGAAAAACTGTTTTTT
D gene: .; J gene: TRBJ1-1; V gene: TRBV12-3/TRBV12-4; clone size: once; CDR3 protein: CASSLAGSAEAFF; CDR3 DNA: TGTGCCAGCAGTTTAGCCGGGAGCGCTGAAGCTTTCTTT
D gene: TRBD1; J gene: TRBJ1-2; V gene: TRBV28; clone size: .; CDR3 protein: CASSGDRTNYGYTF; CDR3 DNA: TGTGCCAGCAGTGGGGACAGGACTAACTATGGCTACACCTTC
D gene: .; J gene: TRBJ1-4; V gene: TRBV7-9; clone size: once; CDR3 protein: CASSFGGKATNEKLFF; CDR3 DNA: TGTGCCAGCAGCTTTGGGGGGAAGGCAACTAATGAAAAACTGTTTTTT
D gene: TRBD1; J gene: TRBJ1-2; V gene: TRBV12-3/TRBV12-4; clone size: .; CDR3 protein: CASTLQGDYGYTF; CDR3 DNA: TGTGCCAGCACCCTTCAGGGGGACTATGGCTACACCTTC
D gene: .; J gene: TRBJ1-1; V gene: TRBV13; clone size: .; CDR3 protein: CASTKGRVRTEAFF; CDR3 DNA: TGTGCCAGCACCAAAGGGCGGGTTCGCACTGAAGCTTTCTTT
D gene: TRBD1; J gene: TRBJ2-7; V gene: TRBV27; clone size: .; CDR3 protein: CASSATGRHYEQYF; CDR3 DNA: TGTGCCAGCAGTGCGACAGGGCGTCACTACGAGCAGTACTTC
D gene: .; J gene: TRBJ2-1; V gene: TRBV18; clone size: .; CDR3 protein: CASSPGRYNEQFF; CDR3 DNA: TGTGCCAGCTCACCAGGCAGATATAATGAGCAGTTCTTC
D gene: .; J gene: TRBJ1-3; V gene: TRBV6-1; clone size: .; CDR3 protein: CASSEALSSGNTIYF; CDR3 DNA: TGTGCCAGCAGTGAAGCGCTAAGCTCTGGAAACACCATATATTTT
D gene: TRBD1; J gene: TRBJ1-1; V gene: TRBV5-5; clone size: .; CDR3 protein: CASSLRTGKSNTEAFF; CDR3 DNA: TGTGCCAGCAGCTTGCGGACAGGCAAATCGAACACTGAAGCTTTCTTT
D gene: .; J gene: TRBJ2-7; V gene: TRBV18; clone size: .; CDR3 protein: CASTRDGLPNYEQYF; CDR3 DNA: TGTGCCAGCACGAGGGACGGACTACCCAACTACGAGCAGTACTTC
D gene: TRBD2; J gene: TRBJ2-6; V gene: TRBV20-1; clone size: once; CDR3 protein: CSASPISGFSSGANVLTF; CDR3 DNA: TGCAGTGCTAGTCCCATTAGCGGGTTTTCCTCTGGGGCCAACGTCCTGACTTTC
D gene: TRBD2; J gene: TRBJ2-3; V gene: TRBV5-4; clone size: .; CDR3 protein: CASSLAGGSTDTQYF; CDR3 DNA: TGTGCCAGCAGCTTAGCGGGGGGTAGCACAGATACGCAGTATTTT
D gene: .; J gene: TRBJ1-3; V gene: TRBV7-2; clone size: .; CDR3 protein: CASSLRGLGGNTIYF; CDR3 DNA: TGTGCCAGCAGCTTACGGGGTCTCGGTGGAAACACCATATATTTT
D gene: TRBD2; J gene: TRBJ2-1; V gene: TRBV27; clone size: .; CDR3 protein: CASSLGGLAGGQRNEQFF; CDR3 DNA: TGTGCCAGCAGCTTAGGGGGACTAGCGGGGGGTCAAAGAAATGAGCAGTTCTTC